This T cell receptor beta chain is from a study of shared clonotypes between healthy human individuals. Study context: There were three CD4 naive, three CD4 memory, two CD8 naive and one CD8 memory plates per donor.

A note on this clone: Antigen specificity is unknown.

Participating donors were healthy, HIV-negative adults free of recent acute infections or vaccinations. From CD4+ cells came CD45RA+ naive and CD45RA-negative memory subsets. Points from the study as a whole: Shared clonotypes: about 5% naive CD4, 3% to 3.5% naive CD8, around 2.4% memory CD4, 0.4% memory CD8.

Some clones are missing from TCRdb's copy, which holds only in-frame ones; the method was immunoSEQ multiplex PCR. The sample lists about a million clones, approximately 77% occurring once. The V end was cut by 2 bases, the J end by 4 bases, with 8 bases between. The CDR3 has 12 amino acids. CDR1 is SQVTM and CDR2 is ANQGSEA in the germline V gene. The TCR originated in a man aged 18 to 29 in good health. Some clones in this sample may be carry-over from other donors' samples. The sample comprised memory CD4+ T cells from PBMCs. The subset here: CD45RA-negative fraction. The V and J genes are TRBV29-1 and TRBJ1-2; possibly TRBD1 for D (5 bases). The CDR3 sequence is CSVERQRYGYTF. The CDR3 coding sequence is TGCAGCGTTGAACGACAGCGCTATGGCTACACCTTC.